These T cell receptor beta chains were read from a single sample in a study of post-analysis software for immune sequencing data. One entry per CDR3 protein results from TCRdb running MiXCR on the PCR reads. This sample has around 500,000 distinct CDR3 sequences, with around 36% found just once. Sequenced: blood. The receptors derive from a girl aged 2-17 years with multiple sclerosis. The CDR3 runs from the conserved cysteine through the conserved F or W. Fields, in order: V gene, D gene, J gene, clone size, CDR3 DNA, CDR3 protein. The D gene is left open where the match is weak. Clone size, where shown, is once, few, many, or a class for clones that have expanded.

V: TRBV20-1
D: .
J: TRBJ2-7
size: many
DNA: TGCAGTGCTAGAGATCCCCCCAGGTATGAGTCCTACGAGCAGTACTTC
CDR3: CSARDPPRYESYEQYF

V: TRBV4-1
D: .
J: TRBJ1-1
size: few
DNA: TGCGCCAGCAGCCACGGAGGACGGATAAAGAACGCTGAAGCTTTCTTT
CDR3: CASSHGGRIKNAEAFF

V: TRBV20-1
D: TRBD1
J: TRBJ1-2
size: .
DNA: TGCAGTGCGCATGAATCGACAGGGGGTGACTATGGCTACACCTTC
CDR3: CSAHESTGGDYGYTF

V: TRBV28
D: TRBD1
J: TRBJ2-5
size: few
DNA: TGTGCCAGCAGCAGAATAACAGGGGGTCGGACCGCCCAGTACTTC
CDR3: CASSRITGGRTAQYF

V: TRBV2
D: .
J: TRBJ1-2
size: once
DNA: TGTGCCAGCAAAGAAGAGGGGGGTTCCGATGGCTACACCTTC
CDR3: CASKEEGGSDGYTF

V: TRBV6-5
D: TRBD1
J: TRBJ2-3
size: few
DNA: TGTGCCAGCAAACCGGACAGGGACACAGATACGCAGTATTTT
CDR3: CASKPDRDTDTQYF

V: TRBV7-9
D: TRBD1
J: TRBJ1-1
size: .
DNA: TGTGCCGGAAGACAGGGGAACACTGAAGCTTTCTTT
CDR3: CAGRQGNTEAFF

V: TRBV19
D: .
J: TRBJ2-5
size: .
DNA: TGTGCCAGTAGTATGCTCGGAGGGGGGTTGAAGACCCAGTACTTC
CDR3: CASSMLGGGLKTQYF

V: TRBV14
D: .
J: TRBJ1-1
size: .
DNA: TGTGCCAGCAGCCAAGATTTGGCAGGGGACACTGAAGCTTTCTTT
CDR3: CASSQDLAGDTEAFF

V: TRBV5-1
D: .
J: TRBJ1-4
size: .
DNA: TGCGCCAGCTCCGGAGGGGCAACTAATGAAAAACTGTTTTTT
CDR3: CASSGGATNEKLFF

V: TRBV28
D: .
J: TRBJ2-5
size: .
DNA: TGTGCCAGCAGCCAGGGATTATGGGAGACCCAGTACTTC
CDR3: CASSQGLWETQYF

V: TRBV7-3
D: .
J: TRBJ1-1
size: few
DNA: TGTGCCAGCAGCTTAACGTTGGGGACCACTGAAGCTTTCTTT
CDR3: CASSLTLGTTEAFF

V: TRBV20-1
D: TRBD2
J: TRBJ2-1
size: .
DNA: TGCAGTGCTAGAGATCCCCTAGCGGGGGCCTATGAGCAGTTCTTC
CDR3: CSARDPLAGAYEQFF

V: TRBV29-1
D: .
J: TRBJ2-6
size: .
DNA: TGCAGCGTTGAATTTAAGGACTCTGGGGCCAACGTCCTGACTTTC
CDR3: CSVEFKDSGANVLTF

V: TRBV3-1
D: .
J: TRBJ2-1
size: once
DNA: TGTGCCAGCAGCCCACCTCAGACGAGCTCCTACAATGAGCAGTTCTTC
CDR3: CASSPPQTSSYNEQFF

V: TRBV5-5
D: TRBD1
J: TRBJ1-2
size: .
DNA: TGTGCCAGCAGTAATCAGGGGGCCAACTATGGCTACACCTTC
CDR3: CASSNQGANYGYTF

V: TRBV2
D: .
J: TRBJ1-4
size: .
DNA: TGTGCCAGCAGTGAAGCGGGCTCAACTAATGAAAAACTGTTTTTT
CDR3: CASSEAGSTNEKLFF

V: TRBV7-2
D: .
J: TRBJ2-1
size: few
DNA: TGTGCCAGCAGCACTACAGGGACTCCCCGTCCTGAGCAGTTCTTC
CDR3: CASSTTGTPRPEQFF